A single TCR beta chain is shown here with its context. The target antigen is unknown. Likely a read error: the CDR3 ends without its conserved phenylalanine or tryptophan. In building TCR beta libraries, iRepertoire HTBI primers were used together with Arm-PCR of CDR3 regions. In TCRdb, the multiplex PCR reads were re-called with MiXCR into one record per CDR3 protein. The data contain over 350,000 distinct CDR3 sequences, around 20% of them seen just once; the ten biggest clones take up less than 25%. These data belong to a study of regulatory T cells in long-lasting Graves disease. Background on the study: Positivity for TSH receptor antibodies plus over 5 years of antithyroid drugs meant persistent Graves' disease. Notes on the study in general: Accuracy was perhaps lowered by the small sample size. Persistent disease exhibited a predilection for TRBV28, TRBJ1-2 and TRBJ2-5. Sampling was limited to peripheral blood rather than thyroid tissue.

There are 18 residues in the CDR3. In germline, CDR1 is LNHNV, CDR2 YYDKDF (reference sequence). Trimming removed 0 bases at V and 0 bases at J, with 15 bases between. Described time point: persistent/refractory GD, antithyroid drugs over 5 years with positive TRAb. PBMC-derived RNA was used for the TCR library. The chain joins TRBV15 to TRBJ1-5, with D perhaps TRBD1 (5 bases). This material consisted of peripheral blood mononuclear cells (PBMCs), taken when the disease was refractory, from a patient treated with antithyroid drugs. The clonotype was recovered from a female donor with Graves disease. The CDR3: CATSREGGADYSNQPQHL. The CDR3 nucleotides read TGTGCCACCAGCAGAGAGGGGGGTGCAGATTATAGCAATCAGCCCCAGCATCTT.